These 28 T cell receptor beta chains were sequenced from one sample in a study of blood T cell repertoires in COVID-19. Libraries were prepared by immunoSEQ multiplex PCR; TCRdb keeps only in-frame clonotypes and omits some of them. The sample has 270,000 or so clones; around nine tenths are singletons. Sequences were obtained from peripheral blood. The receptors were gathered from a man aged 35-49 years with active or convalescent COVID-19.

J is TRBJ1-5 and V is TRBV30; D uncertain. V was clipped by 2 bases and J by 2 bases, with 10 bases between them. Per the germline V gene, CDR1 is GTSNPN and CDR2 is SVGIG (reference sequence). CDR3 length: 14 amino acids. In DNA form, the CDR3 reads TGTGCCTGGAGTCCCACTCTGGGCAATCAGCCCCAGCATTTT. Protein product: CAWSPTLGNQPQHF. Complete variable domain (other parts from reference TRBV30 and TRBJ1-5): SQTIHQWPATLVQPVGSPLSLECTVEGTSNPNLYWYRQAAGRGLQLLFYSVGIGQISSEVPQNLSASRPQDRQFILSSKKLLLSDSGFYLCAWSPTLGNQPQHFGDGTRLSIL.

V gene TRBV28 combines with J gene TRBJ1-2, with D maybe TRBD1 (5 bases). Per germline, CDR1 MDHEN and CDR2 SYDVKM. The CDR3 has 16 amino acids. V lost 5 bases to trimming and J lost 2 bases, with 18 bases between them. The CDR3 nucleotides are TGTGCCAGCAGTACCGCCGAGGCTAGGGGAAACTATGGCTACACCTTC. It is translated as CASSTAEARGNYGYTF.

The J gene is TRBJ2-2, the V gene TRBV10-1, with TRBD1 matching 10 bases. The germline CDR1 and CDR2 sequences are WNHNN and SYGVQD (reference sequence). V was pared by 5 bases and J by 7 bases, with 4 bases of the junction left unmatched. The CDR3 totals 14 residues. The CDR3 here is CASSSGQGVGELFF. The DNA for the CDR3 is TGCGCCAGCAGTTCCGGACAGGGGGTCGGGGAGCTGTTTTTT.

The chain couples TRBV20-1 to TRBJ1-1; possibly TRBD1 for D (6 bases). This CDR3 comprises 12 residues. V was cut by 3 bases and J by 4 bases, with 9 bases left in between. Germline CDR1 DFQATT, CDR2 SNEGSKA (reference sequence). CDR3 in amino acids: CSASWGLTEAFF. CDR3 nucleotides: TGCAGTGCTAGTTGGGGGCTCACTGAAGCTTTCTTT.

The chain recombines TRBV11-2 with TRBJ2-6; D possibly corresponds to TRBD1 (5 bases). The V and J ends lost 7 bases and 4 bases respectively, with 8 bases between them. The CDR3 consists of 13 residues. Germline V gene lookup returns CDR1 SGHAT and CDR2 FQNNGV. CDR3 in DNA: TGTGCCAGCATTGGGGCAGGGGCCAACGTCCTGACTTTC. Protein product: CASIGAGANVLTF.

The V and J genes are TRBV7-6 and TRBJ1-1, with 8 bases matching TRBD1. The CDR3 covers 17 residues. The trim removed 1 base at V and 6 bases at J, leaving 13 bases unmatched. In germline, CDR1 is SGHVS, CDR2 FNYEAQ. The CDR3 loop reads CASSLGPEGTGGSEAFF. The CDR3 DNA is TGTGCCAGCAGCTTAGGGCCCGAGGGCACAGGGGGGTCTGAAGCTTTCTTT.

This chain's CDR3 is CASSLAPLKTSNQPQHF. In DNA, the CDR3 is TGCGCCAGCAGCTTGGCCCCCCTTAAGACAAGCAATCAGCCCCAGCATTTT. The chain joins TRBV5-1 to TRBJ1-5; D is ambiguous. Germline values: CDR1 SGHRS, CDR2 YFSETQ. The V end lost 0 bases, the J end lost 1 base, and 14 bases lay between the germline ends. CDR3 length equals 17 residues.

The rearrangement links TRBV6-5 to TRBJ1-4, with 7 bases matching TRBD1. CDR1 is MNHEY and CDR2 is SVGAGI in the germline V gene. J was trimmed by 5 bases and V by 3 bases; bases with no gene match: 6. The CDR3 runs to 15 residues. Here the CDR3 DNA reads TGTGCCAGCAGTTATACGCCAGGGGGAAATGAAAAACTGTTTTTT. Protein: CASSYTPGGNEKLFF.

This rearrangement joins TRBV11-3 to TRBJ2-1; TRBD2 matches 14 bases. Looked up from germline, CDR1 is SGHNT and CDR2 is YENEEA. With 3 bases clipped from V and 10 bases from J, the junction kept 11 bases outside the gene matches. The CDR3 sequence is 17 residues long. The CDR3 protein is CASSLGGLAGVPKEQFF. CDR3 nucleotides: TGTGCCAGCAGCTTGGGGGGACTAGCGGGAGTTCCGAAAGAGCAGTTCTTC. The full variable domain, its missing parts supplied by reference TRBV11-3 and TRBJ2-1, is EAGVVQSPRYKIIEKKQPVAFWCNPISGHNTLYWYLQNLGQGPELLIRYENEEAVDDSQLPKDRFSAERLKGVDSTLKIQPAELGDSAVYLCASSLGGLAGVPKEQFFGPGTRLTVL.

The chain is built from TRBV19 and TRBJ1-2; 8 bases agree with TRBD1. This CDR3 contains 15 residues. Germline loops: CDR1 LNHDA, CDR2 SQIVND (reference sequence). Trimming took 3 bases from V and 1 from J; bases not matched to a gene: 4. The CDR3 coding sequence is TGTGCCAGTAGTATCCGGGACAGGCGTAACTATGGCTACACCTTC. Translating it yields CASSIRDRRNYGYTF.

The chain has TRBV6-5 and TRBJ2-7; 7 positions agree with TRBD1. The J segment lost 3 bases and the V segment lost 7 bases, leaving 12 bases of the junction unmatched. Germline values: CDR1 MNHEY, CDR2 SVGAGI. This CDR3 is built from 15 residues. The CDR3 protein is CASTMGLAGGYEQYF. The CDR3 DNA sequence: TGTGCCAGCACAATGGGCCTAGCAGGGGGCTACGAGCAGTACTTC.

The chain couples TRBV7-9 to TRBJ2-5; D perhaps matches TRBD1 (6 bases). CDR3 size: 18 residues. In germline, CDR1 is SEHNR, CDR2 FQNEAQ (reference sequence). Trimming pared 3 bases from V and 0 bases from J, leaving 20 bases between. CDR3 sequence: CASSFGGEQGLNQETQYF. The CDR3 DNA sequence: TGTGCCAGCAGCTTTGGTGGAGAACAGGGTTTGAACCAAGAGACCCAGTACTTC.

This chain connects TRBV5-1 to TRBJ1-5; 11 bases are a match to TRBD1. The germline gives CDR1 SGHRS, CDR2 YFSETQ. V shed 1 base, J shed 6 bases, and the junction held 3 bases outside the gene matches. The CDR3 is made up of 15 amino acids. The CDR3 spells CASSLTGQGGQPQHF. CDR3 bases: TGCGCCAGCAGCTTGACGGGACAGGGGGGTCAGCCCCAGCATTTT.

V is TRBV2 and J is TRBJ1-1; the D gene is possibly TRBD1 (6 bases). The germline CDR1 and CDR2 sequences are SNHLY and FYNNEI. V gave up 6 bases and J gave up 8 bases, with 16 bases separating them. The CDR3 is 13 amino acids. CDR3 sequence reads: CASRDRTAVEAFF. CDR3 in DNA: TGTGCCAGCAGAGACAGGACAGCCGTCGAAGCTTTCTTT.

The chain employs TRBV11-3 and TRBJ1-2; tentative D call: TRBD1 (6 bases). The CDR3 covers 16 residues. Germline V gives CDR1 SGHNT, CDR2 YENEEA. Trimming left V 4 bases short and J 1 base short, with 16 bases between. The CDR3 nucleotides read TGTGCCAGCAGCTCCAAGGGGGAGGGCATTAACTATGGCTACACCTTC. It codes for CASSSKGEGINYGYTF.

The J gene is TRBJ1-6, the V gene TRBV5-1; TRBD1 aligns across 9 bases. Germline CDR1 is SGHRS and CDR2 is YFSETQ. This CDR3 has 14 residues. The ends lost 4 bases at V and 9 bases at J; junction bases unmatched: 5. The CDR3 DNA follows: TGCGCCAGCAGCCTGGGACAGGGAAGTTCACCCCTCCACTTT. It specifies CASSLGQGSSPLHF.

The chain recombines TRBV12-5 with TRBJ2-3; 7 bases agree with TRBD1. Germline V gene sequence: CDR1 LGHNT, CDR2 FRNRAP. CDR3 length: 16 amino acids. The ends lost 4 bases at V and 7 bases at J; junction bases unmatched: 14. CDR3 sequence reads: CASGSSGDRDTYTQYF. CDR3 DNA sequence: TGTGCTAGTGGTTCGTCCGGCGACAGGGATACGTATACGCAGTATTTT. Combining the CDR3 with reference TRBV12-5 and TRBJ2-3 gives the whole variable domain DARVTQTPRHKVTEMGQEVTMRCQPILGHNTVFWYRQTMMQGLELLAYFRNRAPLDDSGMPKDRFSAEMPDATLATLKIQPSEPRDSAVYFCASGSSGDRDTYTQYFGPGTRLTVL.

The chain has TRBV12-3 or TRBV12-4 and TRBJ2-7; D unresolved. V gave up 6 bases and J gave up 4 bases, with 7 bases separating them. CDR3 size: 11 residues. The CDR3 reads CASSSLYEQYF. CDR3 DNA: TGTGCCAGCAGCTCCCTGTACGAGCAGTACTTC.

The genes are TRBV6-5 and TRBJ2-7, with D unresolved. CDR1 and CDR2 from the germline V gene are MNHEY and SVGAGI. The ends were cut back, 5 bases at V and 7 bases at J, with 18 bases in the middle. This CDR3 has 14 amino acids. The CDR3 spells CASSKNQAPWEQYF. In DNA, the CDR3 is TGTGCCAGCAGTAAAAACCAGGCTCCCTGGGAGCAGTACTTC.

Remarks on this clone: The sample contains more than one DNA sequence encoding this CDR3. J is TRBJ2-2 and V is TRBV30; a possible D gene is TRBD2 (6 bases). CDR3 length equals 12 residues. Germline V lookup: CDR1 GTSNPN, CDR2 SVGIG (reference sequence). Deletions cut 1 base from V and 6 bases from J, with 6 bases between. CDR3 nucleotides: TGTGCCTGGAGTGGGGGGGCCGGGGAGCTGTTTTTT. It translates to CAWSGGAGELFF.

This chain links TRBV19 with TRBJ2-7; a possible D gene is TRBD1 (5 bases). V lost 2 bases, J lost 0 bases, and 11 bases lay in between. This CDR3 is built from 15 residues. Per germline, CDR1 LNHDA and CDR2 SQIVND (reference sequence). The CDR3 here is CASSIRQLDSYEQYF. The CDR3 coding sequence is TGTGCCAGTAGTATACGACAGTTAGACTCCTACGAGCAGTACTTC.

V gene TRBV2 combines with J gene TRBJ2-7; 8 positions match TRBD1. Germline lookup yields CDR1 SNHLY and CDR2 FYNNEI. V was clipped by 6 bases and J by 0 bases; unmatched bases: 13. This CDR3 contains 17 residues. CDR3: CASRLTGDGVSSYEQYF. The CDR3 nucleotides are TGTGCCAGCAGACTGACAGGGGACGGGGTGAGCTCCTACGAGCAGTACTTC.

This clone was seen repeatedly, ten times or more. The V call is TRBV5-1, the J call TRBJ2-7; TRBD1 matches 7 bases. Looked up from germline, CDR1 is SGHRS and CDR2 is YFSETQ. The CDR3 has 14 amino acids. J lost 0 bases, V lost 4 bases, and 4 bases had no gene match. In DNA form, the CDR3 reads TGCGCCAGCAGCCCCTGGGACAGCTCCTACGAGCAGTACTTC. Its translation: CASSPWDSSYEQYF.

The V and J genes are TRBV15 and TRBJ2-3; D unresolved. Trimming stripped 4 bases from V and 1 base from J, with 6 bases between. The CDR3 runs 13 residues. Germline V lookup: CDR1 LNHNV, CDR2 YYDKDF (reference sequence). CDR3 residues: CATSKRGTDTQYF. In DNA, the CDR3 is TGTGCCACCAGCAAACGAGGCACAGATACGCAGTATTTT.

The DNA of the CDR3 is TGTGCCAGCAGCTTGAGAGGGACAGGGAACACCGGGGAGCTGTTTTTT. Protein: CASSLRGTGNTGELFF. The gene calls are TRBV5-6 and TRBJ2-2, with TRBD1 matching 8 bases. Trimming removed 1 base from V and 1 base from J; junction bases left unmatched: 3. Germline V gives CDR1 SGHDT, CDR2 YYEEEE. The CDR3 extends over 16 amino acids.

The chain employs TRBV4-2 and TRBJ2-1, with D tentatively TRBD2 (6 bases). The CDR3 consists of 15 residues. From germline, CDR1 is LGHNA and CDR2 YNFKEQ. With 4 bases removed from V and 4 bases from J, the gap between germline ends came to 14 bases. The CDR3 bases are TGTGCCAGCAGCCTGGATTCGGAGGGGTACAATGAGCAGTTCTTC. Amino acid sequence: CASSLDSEGYNEQFF.

The chain joins TRBV5-8 to TRBJ2-3, with 8 bases lining up with TRBD2. The CDR3 loop spans 17 amino acids. With 2 bases clipped from V and 3 bases from J, the junction kept 11 bases outside the gene matches. CDR1 is SGHTS, CDR2 YDEGEE, per germline. In DNA, the CDR3 is TGTGCCAGCAGCTTAAGGTCCGGGAGCGGGAGAACAGATACGCAGTATTTT. Its translation is CASSLRSGSGRTDTQYF. Full variable domain (remainder filled in from reference TRBV5-8 and TRBJ2-3): EAGVTQSPTHLIKTRGQQATLRCSPISGHTSVYWYQQALGLGLQFLLWYDEGEERNRGNFPPRFSGRQFPNYSSELNVNALELEDSALYLCASSLRSGSGRTDTQYFGPGTRLTVL.

V usage is TRBV5-6 and J usage is TRBJ2-5; 9 bases are a match to TRBD1. The J segment lost 5 bases and the V segment lost 2 bases, leaving 7 bases of the junction unmatched. The CDR3 contains 15 residues. Germline assignment: CDR1 SGHDT and CDR2 YYEEEE. In nucleotides, the CDR3 is TGTGCCAGCAGCTTTCACAGGGGGCGTTCGGAGACCCAGTACTTC. Translation gives CASSFHRGRSETQYF.